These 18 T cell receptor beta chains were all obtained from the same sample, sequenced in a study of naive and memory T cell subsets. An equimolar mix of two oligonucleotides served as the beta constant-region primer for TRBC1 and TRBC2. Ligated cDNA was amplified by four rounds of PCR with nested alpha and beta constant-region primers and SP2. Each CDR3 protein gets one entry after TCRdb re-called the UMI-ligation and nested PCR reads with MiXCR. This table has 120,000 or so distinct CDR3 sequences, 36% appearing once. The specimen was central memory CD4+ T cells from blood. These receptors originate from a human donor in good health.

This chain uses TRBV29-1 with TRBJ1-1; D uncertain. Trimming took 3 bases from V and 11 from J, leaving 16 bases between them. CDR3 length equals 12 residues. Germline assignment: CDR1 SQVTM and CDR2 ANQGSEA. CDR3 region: CSVDITQSGAFF. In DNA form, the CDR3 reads TGCAGCGTTGATATAACCCAATCCGGGGCTTTCTTT. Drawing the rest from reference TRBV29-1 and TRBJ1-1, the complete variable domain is SAVISQKPSRDICQRGTSLTIQCQVDSQVTMMFWYRQQPGQSLTLIATANQGSEATYESGFVIDKFPISRPNLTFSTLTVSNMSPEDSSIYLCSVDITQSGAFFGQGTRLTVV.

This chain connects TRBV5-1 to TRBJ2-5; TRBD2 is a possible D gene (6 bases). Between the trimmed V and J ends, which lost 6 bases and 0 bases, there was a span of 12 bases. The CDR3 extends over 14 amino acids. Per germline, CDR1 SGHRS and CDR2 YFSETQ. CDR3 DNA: TGCGCCAGCACCAGGGAGGACTACCAAGAGACCCAGTACTTC. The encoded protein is CASTREDYQETQYF.

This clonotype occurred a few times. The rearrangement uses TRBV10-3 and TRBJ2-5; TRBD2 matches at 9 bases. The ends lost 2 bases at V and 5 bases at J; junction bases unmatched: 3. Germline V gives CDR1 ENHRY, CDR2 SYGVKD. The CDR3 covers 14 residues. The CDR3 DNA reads TGTGCCATCAGTGAGGGGACTAGCTTGGAGACCCAGTACTTC. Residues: CAISEGTSLETQYF.

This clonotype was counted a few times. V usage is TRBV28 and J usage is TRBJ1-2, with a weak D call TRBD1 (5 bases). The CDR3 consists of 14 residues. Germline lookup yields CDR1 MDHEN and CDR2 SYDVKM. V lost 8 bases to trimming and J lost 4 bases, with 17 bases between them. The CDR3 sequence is CASSTNGASYGYTF. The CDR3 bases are TGTGCCAGCTCCACGAATGGGGCCTCCTATGGCTACACCTTC.

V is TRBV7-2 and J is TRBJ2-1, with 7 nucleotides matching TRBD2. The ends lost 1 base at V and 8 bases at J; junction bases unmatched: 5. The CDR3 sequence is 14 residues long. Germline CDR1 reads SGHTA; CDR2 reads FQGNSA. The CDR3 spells CASSLGLASHEQFF. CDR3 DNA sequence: TGTGCCAGCAGCTTAGGACTAGCTTCCCATGAGCAGTTCTTC.

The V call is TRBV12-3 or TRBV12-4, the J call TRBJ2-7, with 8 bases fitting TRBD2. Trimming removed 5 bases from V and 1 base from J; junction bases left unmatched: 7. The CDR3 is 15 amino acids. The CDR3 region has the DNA TGTGCCAGCAGTGCGACTAGCGCAACATCCTACGAGCAGTACTTC. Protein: CASSATSATSYEQYF.

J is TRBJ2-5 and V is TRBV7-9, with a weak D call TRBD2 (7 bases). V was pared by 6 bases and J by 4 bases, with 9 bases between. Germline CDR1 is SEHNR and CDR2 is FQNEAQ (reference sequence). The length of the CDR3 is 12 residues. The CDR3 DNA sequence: TGTGCCAGCAGGAGGGGGGGAGAGACCCAGTACTTC. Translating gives CASRRGGETQYF.

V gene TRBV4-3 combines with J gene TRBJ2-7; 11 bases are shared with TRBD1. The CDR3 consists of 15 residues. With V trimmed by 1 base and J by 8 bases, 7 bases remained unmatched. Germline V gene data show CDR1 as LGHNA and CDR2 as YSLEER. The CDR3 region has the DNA TGCGCCAGCAGCCAAGTTGGACAGGGGGCCTATAAGCAGTACTTC. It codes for CASSQVGQGAYKQYF.

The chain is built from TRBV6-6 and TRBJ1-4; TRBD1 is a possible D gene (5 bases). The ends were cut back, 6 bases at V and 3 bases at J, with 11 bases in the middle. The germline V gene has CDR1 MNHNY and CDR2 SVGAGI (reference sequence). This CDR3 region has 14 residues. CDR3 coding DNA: TGTGCCAGCAGCCCAGGGTTTTCTAATGAAAAACTGTTTTTT. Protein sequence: CASSPGFSNEKLFF.

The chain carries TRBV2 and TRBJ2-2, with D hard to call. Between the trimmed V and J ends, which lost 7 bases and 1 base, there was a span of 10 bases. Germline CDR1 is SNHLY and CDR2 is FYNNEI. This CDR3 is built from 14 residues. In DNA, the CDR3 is TGTGCCAGCAAGGCCCGGGTGAACACCGGGGAGCTGTTTTTT. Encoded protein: CASKARVNTGELFF.

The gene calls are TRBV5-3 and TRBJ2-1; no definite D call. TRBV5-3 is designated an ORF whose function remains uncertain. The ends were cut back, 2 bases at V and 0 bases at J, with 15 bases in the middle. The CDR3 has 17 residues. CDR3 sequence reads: CARSLGQSYSSYNEQFF. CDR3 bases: TGTGCCAGAAGCTTAGGGCAGAGCTATAGCTCCTACAATGAGCAGTTCTTC.

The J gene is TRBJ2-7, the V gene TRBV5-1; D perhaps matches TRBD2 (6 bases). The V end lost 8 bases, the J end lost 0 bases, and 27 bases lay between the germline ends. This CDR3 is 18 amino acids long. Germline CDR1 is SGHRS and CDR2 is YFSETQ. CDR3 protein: CASSRGSGFLLSSYEQYF. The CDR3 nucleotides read TGCGCCAGTTCTCGCGGTAGCGGCTTCTTGCTTAGCTCCTACGAGCAGTACTTC. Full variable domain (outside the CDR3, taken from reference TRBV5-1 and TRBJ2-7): KAGVTQTPRYLIKTRGQQVTLSCSPISGHRSVSWYQQTPGQGLQFLFEYFSETQRNKGNFPGRFSGRQFSNSRSEMNVSTLELGDSALYLCASSRGSGFLLSSYEQYFGPGTRLTVT.

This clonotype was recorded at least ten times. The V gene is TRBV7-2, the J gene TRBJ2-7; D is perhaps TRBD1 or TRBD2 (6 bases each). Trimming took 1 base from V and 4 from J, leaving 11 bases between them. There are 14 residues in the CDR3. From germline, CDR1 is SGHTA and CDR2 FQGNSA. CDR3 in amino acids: CASSLGGAIYEQYF. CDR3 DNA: TGTGCCAGCAGCTTAGGGGGGGCGATATACGAGCAGTACTTC.

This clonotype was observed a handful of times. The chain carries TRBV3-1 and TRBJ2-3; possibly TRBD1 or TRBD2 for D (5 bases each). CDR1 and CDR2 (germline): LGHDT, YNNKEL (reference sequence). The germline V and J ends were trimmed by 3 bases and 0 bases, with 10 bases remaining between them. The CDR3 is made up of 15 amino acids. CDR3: CASSHNWGSTDTQYF. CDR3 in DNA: TGTGCCAGCAGCCATAATTGGGGGAGCACAGATACGCAGTATTTT.

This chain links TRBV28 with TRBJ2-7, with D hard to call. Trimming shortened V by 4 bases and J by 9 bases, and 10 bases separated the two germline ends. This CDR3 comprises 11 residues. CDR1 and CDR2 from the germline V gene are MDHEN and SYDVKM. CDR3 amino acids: CASSSPSLQYF. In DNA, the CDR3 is TGTGCCAGCAGTTCACCCTCCCTGCAGTACTTC.

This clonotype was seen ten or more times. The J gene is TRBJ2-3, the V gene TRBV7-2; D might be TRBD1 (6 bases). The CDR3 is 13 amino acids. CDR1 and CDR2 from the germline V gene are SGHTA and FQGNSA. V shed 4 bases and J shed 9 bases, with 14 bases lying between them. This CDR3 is CASSSGASGTQYF. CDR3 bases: TGTGCCAGCAGCTCAGGGGCCAGTGGGACGCAGTATTTT.

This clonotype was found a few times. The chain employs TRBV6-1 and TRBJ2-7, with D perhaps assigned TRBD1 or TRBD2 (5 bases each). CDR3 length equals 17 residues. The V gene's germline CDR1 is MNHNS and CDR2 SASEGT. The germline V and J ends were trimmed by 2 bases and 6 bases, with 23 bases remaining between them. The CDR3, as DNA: TGTGCCAGCAGTGAAATAAGTTACTCGGGGCCTGGGTTCGAGCAGTACTTC. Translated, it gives CASSEISYSGPGFEQYF.

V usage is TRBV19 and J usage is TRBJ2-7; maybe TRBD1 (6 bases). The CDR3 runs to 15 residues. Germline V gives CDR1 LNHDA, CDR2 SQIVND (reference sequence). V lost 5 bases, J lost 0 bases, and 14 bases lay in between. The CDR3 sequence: CASSDPGASSYEQYF. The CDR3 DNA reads TGTGCCAGTAGTGATCCAGGGGCCAGCTCCTACGAGCAGTACTTC.